This TCR beta chain was profiled in a study of shared clonotypes between healthy human individuals. Clones were read by immunoSEQ multiplex PCR, and TCRdb kept only the in-frame ones, dropping some. The sample carries about 1.1 million clones, 75% to 85% recorded once. With 4 bases removed from V and 3 bases from J, the gap between germline ends came to 25 bases. The CDR3 is made up of 18 amino acids. Per germline, CDR1 SGHDT and CDR2 YYEEEE. The chain joins TRBV5-6 to TRBJ1-2; possible D gene TRBD1, 5 bases. This sequence originates from a man younger than 35 in good health. Some clones in this sample may be carry-over from other donors' samples. The specimen was memory CD4+ T cells from PBMCs. Subset described: CD45RA-negative fraction. The CDR3 reads CASSPLGGAPGSDYGYTF. In nucleotides, the CDR3 is TGTGCCAGCAGCCCCCTGGGAGGGGCCCCCGGATCAGACTATGGCTACACCTTC.